The 16 T cell receptor beta chains listed next were all sequenced from one sample in a study of blood T cell repertoires in COVID-19. Method: immunoSEQ multiplex PCR; TCRdb's copy keeps in-frame clones and lacks some. The data hold about 160,000 clones, with approximately 91% observed a single time. Sequencing was done on a sample of peripheral blood. These receptor sequences come from a young man with acute or convalescent COVID-19.

The V call is TRBV9, the J call TRBJ1-2, with 9 bases that match TRBD1. Germline loops: CDR1 SGDLS, CDR2 YYNGEE. The CDR3 has 15 residues. The junction had 9 bases not matched to a gene; V was cut back by 4 bases and J by 5 bases. In DNA form, the CDR3 reads TGTGCCAGCAGCCCAGGGACAGGGCTCGGGTATGGCTACACCTTC. Protein sequence: CASSPGTGLGYGYTF.

The chain uses TRBV27 and TRBJ1-1; D is unresolved. This CDR3 has 13 amino acids. The V end lost 4 bases, the J end lost 2 bases, and 8 bases lay between the germline ends. Germline values: CDR1 MNHEY, CDR2 SMNVEV (reference sequence). DNA for the CDR3: TGTGCCAGCAGTTGGAGCAGAAACACTGAAGCTTTCTTT. As protein: CASSWSRNTEAFF.

V usage is TRBV30 and J usage is TRBJ1-2; tentatively, D is TRBD1 (5 bases). Trimming stripped 1 base from V and 3 bases from J, with 9 bases between. Germline V gene sequence: CDR1 GTSNPN, CDR2 SVGIG (reference sequence). The CDR3 has 13 residues. For the CDR3, the DNA is TGTGCCTGGAGTGCCAGGGTGGACTATGGCTACACCTTC. Its protein product is CAWSARVDYGYTF.

The J gene is TRBJ1-3, the V gene TRBV4-2; 9 positions agree with TRBD1. V shed 1 base and J 4 bases; nucleotides not matched to a gene: 5. This CDR3 spans 16 amino acids. Germline loops: CDR1 LGHNA, CDR2 YNFKEQ. The CDR3 protein is CASSQGGQGKGNTIYF. CDR3 DNA: TGTGCCAGCAGCCAAGGGGGACAGGGAAAAGGAAACACCATATATTTT.

The rearrangement joins TRBV6-1 to TRBJ1-4; TRBD1 matches 7 bases. CDR1 and CDR2 from the germline V gene are MNHNS and SASEGT. The V segment lost 0 bases and the J segment 6 bases; nucleotides outside the gene matches: 13. The CDR3 extends over 18 amino acids. CDR3 amino acids: CASSEAVQGWISDEKLFF. The CDR3 region has the DNA TGTGCCAGCAGTGAAGCAGTACAGGGGTGGATCTCAGATGAAAAACTGTTTTTT.

The gene calls are TRBV6-5 and TRBJ1-2; no reliable D call. The V and J ends lost 10 bases and 2 bases respectively, with 17 bases between them. Germline CDR1 MNHEY, CDR2 SVGAGI. This CDR3 spans 14 amino acids. CDR3 protein: CATSSERQNYGYTF. For the CDR3, the DNA is TGTGCCACCTCATCTGAGCGTCAAAACTATGGCTACACCTTC.

The V gene is TRBV27, the J gene TRBJ1-5; 9 nucleotides align to TRBD1. CDR1 and CDR2 from the germline V gene are MNHEY and SMNVEV (reference sequence). This CDR3 contains 15 residues. V lost 6 bases and J lost 3; bases outside the gene matches: 6. CDR3 loop: CASSSHRGHNQPQHF. The CDR3 nucleotides read TGTGCCAGCAGCTCCCACAGGGGGCACAATCAGCCCCAGCATTTT.

The chain is built from TRBV19 and TRBJ2-7, with TRBD1 identical over 7 bases. The germline V gene has CDR1 LNHDA and CDR2 SQIVND (reference sequence). After removal of 3 bases from V and 1 base from J, the junction contained 6 bases not matched to a gene. This CDR3 contains 15 residues. CDR3 loop: CASSISDRESYEQYF. The CDR3 nucleotides read TGTGCCAGTAGTATCTCTGACAGGGAGTCCTACGAGCAGTACTTC.

This clone showed up just once. The J gene is TRBJ2-6, the V gene TRBV10-2; 9 bases fit TRBD1. The length of the CDR3 is 16 residues. Germline loops: CDR1 WSHSY, CDR2 SAAADI. Trimming at V came to 6 bases and at J to 3 bases, leaving 6 bases not matched to a gene. The CDR3 reads CASRETGGNGANVLTF. The DNA of the CDR3 is TGCGCCAGCAGGGAAACAGGGGGCAATGGGGCCAACGTCCTGACTTTC.

J is TRBJ1-1 and V is TRBV18; 7 bases are shared with TRBD1. CDR3 length: 15 residues. Trimming cost V 2 bases and J 4 bases; bases outside gene matches: 7. CDR1 and CDR2 from the germline V gene are KGHSH and LQKENI. The DNA for the CDR3 is TGTGCCAGCTCACCAGAACAGGGGCAGGGCACTGAAGCTTTCTTT. Residues: CASSPEQGQGTEAFF.

J is TRBJ1-1 and V is TRBV20-1, with 10 bases aligning to TRBD1. Germline CDR1 and CDR2: DFQATT and SNEGSKA (reference sequence). The CDR3 is made up of 18 amino acids. V lost 3 bases to trimming and J lost 6 bases; unmatched junction nucleotides: 19. The DNA for the CDR3 is TGCAGTGCTAGTCCCACCCACCCCGGGACAGGGGTTAGGGCTGAAGCTTTCTTT. It specifies CSASPTHPGTGVRAEAFF.

This clone was picked up one time. In nucleotides, the CDR3 is TGTGCCAGCAGACAGGGACAGCTTGAGCCCCAGCATTTT. Its translation is CASRQGQLEPQHF. This chain links TRBV6-5 with TRBJ1-5; 7 bases line up with TRBD1. This CDR3 has 13 residues. The V gene end was trimmed by 6 bases and the J gene end by 8 bases; junction bases not matched to a gene: 7. CDR1 MNHEY and CDR2 SVGAGI come from the germline V gene.

The chain links TRBV7-9 to TRBJ1-2; D is perhaps TRBD1 (6 bases). V shed 6 bases and J shed 2 bases, with 13 bases lying between them. From germline, CDR1 is SEHNR and CDR2 FQNEAQ (reference sequence). This CDR3 is built from 14 residues. The chain's CDR3 is CASSTPGHNYGYTF. The DNA of the CDR3 is TGTGCCAGCAGTACCCCGGGACACAACTATGGCTACACCTTC.

This clone was seen a few times. V is TRBV30 and J is TRBJ1-1, with D tentatively TRBD1 (5 bases). Between the trimmed V and J ends, which lost 2 bases and 1 base, there was a span of 14 bases. CDR3 length equals 15 residues. Germline loops: CDR1 GTSNPN, CDR2 SVGIG (reference sequence). Here the CDR3 DNA reads TGTGCCTGGAGTTTTAAAAGGGGAGGGAACACTGAAGCTTTCTTT. It is translated as CAWSFKRGGNTEAFF.

This clone was recorded once. The CDR3 region is CASSLADARNEQFF. DNA of the CDR3: TGCGCCAGCAGCTTGGCTGACGCGCGGAATGAGCAGTTCTTC. V and J are TRBV5-1 and TRBJ2-1; D is unclear. The CDR3 extends over 14 amino acids. Germline lookup yields CDR1 SGHRS and CDR2 YFSETQ. Trimming cost V 0 bases and J 7 bases, with 11 bases left between them.

The chain has TRBV9 and TRBJ2-7; 7 bases map to TRBD2. With 4 bases clipped from V and 2 bases from J, the junction kept 12 bases outside the gene matches. Germline V gene lookup returns CDR1 SGDLS and CDR2 YYNGEE. This CDR3 region has 16 residues. CDR3 in amino acids: CASSPRDSGLAYEQYF. CDR3 DNA: TGTGCCAGCAGCCCCCGGGATAGCGGGTTAGCCTACGAGCAGTACTTC.